The 28 T cell receptor beta chains listed next were all sequenced from one sample in a study of shared clonotypes between healthy human individuals. This table comes from immunoSEQ multiplex PCR, and its TCRdb copy is limited to in-frame clones, with some not included. The sample carries 2 million to 2.5 million clones, 85% to 95% recorded once. The specimen was naive CD4+ T cells from PBMCs. Subset given: CD45RA+ positively selected. These receptors originate from a man between 18 and 29 years old in good health. Some clones in this sample may be carry-over from other donors' samples.

The rearrangement links TRBV7-8 to TRBJ2-1; 7 bases are shared with TRBD1. The trim removed 6 bases at V and 7 bases at J, leaving 12 bases unmatched. The CDR3 consists of 15 residues. Germline CDR1 is SGHVS and CDR2 is FQNEAQ. CDR3 DNA: TGTGCCAGCAGAAATAGGGGGCGCCCCGGTAATGAGCAGTTCTTC. It specifies CASRNRGRPGNEQFF.

This clone appeared once. Other nucleotide sequences in the sample specify the same CDR3. The chain carries TRBV7-2 and TRBJ1-1; tentatively, D is TRBD1 (5 bases). Trimming pared 1 base from V and 0 bases from J, leaving 12 bases between. Germline V CDR1 and CDR2: SGHTA, FQGNSA. CDR3 length: 16 amino acids. CDR3 DNA: TGTGCCAGCAGCTTAGTCGGGGGACGGATGAACACTGAAGCTTTCTTT. Its protein product is CASSLVGGRMNTEAFF.

V usage is TRBV7-6 and J usage is TRBJ2-1; 11 nucleotides agree with TRBD2. CDR1 is SGHVS, CDR2 FNYEAQ, per germline. This CDR3 region has 16 residues. V shed 5 bases, J shed 3 bases, and the junction held 6 bases outside the gene matches. This CDR3 reads CASSPTSGTLYNEQFF. In DNA, the CDR3 is TGTGCCAGCAGCCCGACTAGCGGGACCCTCTACAATGAGCAGTTCTTC.

CDR3 loop: CASSRNLHEKLFF. The CDR3 DNA reads TGTGCCAGCAGCCGTAACTTGCATGAAAAACTGTTTTTT. The V gene is TRBV28, the J gene TRBJ1-4; no definite D call. Per germline, CDR1 MDHEN and CDR2 SYDVKM. The CDR3 totals 13 residues. V was trimmed by 6 bases and J by 6 bases, leaving 11 bases between them.

The chain recombines TRBV19 with TRBJ1-5; D unresolved. The CDR3 loop spans 13 amino acids. Germline assignment: CDR1 LNHDA and CDR2 SQIVND (reference sequence). Trimming removed 1 base from V and 5 bases from J, with 6 bases in between. CDR3 in amino acids: CASSIVSYQPQHF. The CDR3 DNA is TGTGCCAGTAGTATAGTTTCGTATCAGCCCCAGCATTTT.

As for this clone: The same CDR3 also results from other DNA sequences found in this sample. This rearrangement joins TRBV19 to TRBJ2-1; TRBD2 matches at 8 bases. CDR1 and CDR2 from the germline V gene are LNHDA and SQIVND (reference sequence). The CDR3 totals 15 residues. Unmatched junction bases numbered 4, after V lost 6 bases and J lost 0 bases. The CDR3 DNA follows: TGTGCCAGTAGCACTAGCGGAGGCTCCTACAATGAGCAGTTCTTC. Protein product: CASSTSGGSYNEQFF.

Worth noting for this clone: This specimen includes other DNA sequences encoding the same CDR3. This chain connects TRBV19 to TRBJ1-1; D is unresolved. The CDR3 sequence is 12 residues long. V dropped 3 bases and J dropped 1 base, with 3 bases sitting between them. Germline CDR1 is LNHDA and CDR2 is SQIVND (reference sequence). In nucleotides, the CDR3 is TGTGCCAGTAGTATTGAGAACACTGAAGCTTTCTTT. Translated: CASSIENTEAFF.

This sequence joins TRBV6-1 and TRBJ2-2; a possible D gene is TRBD1 (6 bases). The CDR3 consists of 14 residues. V lost 6 bases and J lost 7, with 15 bases in between. Germline V gene data show CDR1 as MNHNS and CDR2 as SASEGT. The CDR3 is CASRGTPGLGELFF. The CDR3 DNA reads as TGTGCCAGCAGGGGGACACCCGGGCTCGGGGAGCTGTTTTTT.

The chain combines TRBV9 with TRBJ2-3; no firm D call. CDR1 and CDR2 from the germline V gene are SGDLS and YYNGEE. V lost 0 bases, J lost 2 bases, and 10 bases lay in between. The CDR3 totals 15 residues. CDR3 loop: CASSVDVGTTDTQYF. CDR3 coding DNA: TGTGCCAGCAGCGTAGATGTCGGCACCACAGATACGCAGTATTTT.

In DNA form, the CDR3 reads TGTGCCAGCAAACGGGCTAGCTCCTACGAGCAGTACTTC. This encodes CASKRASSYEQYF. The chain employs TRBV28 and TRBJ2-7, with D hard to call. The V and J ends lost 7 bases and 0 bases respectively, with 10 bases between them. Germline loops: CDR1 MDHEN, CDR2 SYDVKM. The CDR3 is 13 residues long. Full variable domain (rest looked up from reference TRBV28 and TRBJ2-7): DVKVTQSSRYLVKRTGEKVFLECVQDMDHENMFWYRQDPGLGLRLIYFSYDVKMKEKGDIPEGYSVSREKKERFSLILESASTNQTSMYLCASKRASSYEQYFGPGTRLTVT.

The rearrangement joins TRBV30 to TRBJ1-2; a possible D gene is TRBD1 (5 bases). Between the trimmed V and J ends, which lost 4 bases and 8 bases, there was a span of 14 bases. Germline loops: CDR1 GTSNPN, CDR2 SVGIG (reference sequence). This CDR3 has 12 amino acids. CDR3 amino acids: CAWTPSGIGYTF. The DNA for the CDR3 is TGTGCCTGGACCCCCTCAGGGATCGGCTACACCTTC.

In regard to this clone: Other DNA sequences within the sample encode an identical CDR3. The chain is built from TRBV6-5 and TRBJ2-7, with no clear D. Germline CDR1 reads MNHEY; CDR2 reads SVGAGI. The CDR3 extends over 13 amino acids. V was trimmed by 0 bases and J by 4 bases, leaving 7 bases between them. The CDR3 here is CASSYSDPYEQYF. DNA for the CDR3: TGTGCCAGCAGTTACTCGGACCCATACGAGCAGTACTTC.

The chain combines TRBV28 with TRBJ2-2; D might be TRBD1 (5 bases). From germline, CDR1 is MDHEN and CDR2 SYDVKM. The V end was cut by 9 bases, the J end by 9 bases, with 11 bases between. The CDR3 is made up of 11 amino acids. CDR3 loop: CASKGRRELFF. The DNA for the CDR3 is TGTGCCAGTAAGGGGCGCCGGGAGCTGTTTTTT.

The chain links TRBV13 to TRBJ2-1; D is possibly TRBD1 (6 bases). CDR1 and CDR2 (germline): PRHDT, FYEKMQ (reference sequence). V was pared by 0 bases and J by 1 base, with 7 bases between. This CDR3 is built from 15 residues. Here the CDR3 DNA reads TGTGCCAGCAGCTTAGGACAGGGATCCTACAATGAGCAGTTCTTC. This encodes CASSLGQGSYNEQFF.

In nucleotides, the CDR3 is TGTGCCAGCAGTGACAGGGCGGGCAGGGGGCATGAAAAACTGTTTTTT. Translation: CASSDRAGRGHEKLFF. The chain carries TRBV2 and TRBJ1-4; 8 nucleotides align to TRBD1. With 3 bases clipped from V and 6 bases from J, the junction kept 9 bases outside the gene matches. CDR1 is SNHLY and CDR2 is FYNNEI in the germline V gene. CDR3 length: 16 amino acids.

This clone was seen only a few times. The chain links TRBV30 to TRBJ1-2; D gene ambiguous. This CDR3 is built from 13 residues. Deletions cut 2 bases from V and 4 bases from J, with 11 bases between. The V gene's germline CDR1 is GTSNPN and CDR2 SVGIG (reference sequence). CDR3 sequence (DNA): TGTGCCTGGAGTCCGATCGACGGCTATGGCTACACCTTC. It translates to CAWSPIDGYGYTF.

The chain uses TRBV29-1 and TRBJ2-5; TRBD2 might be the D (6 bases). Matching the DNA end better, TRBJ2-7 makes the J call doubtful. CDR1 SQVTM and CDR2 ANQGSEA come from the germline V gene. This CDR3 is built from 15 residues. CDR3 amino acids: CSVETIGRGTYEQYF. The CDR3 DNA follows: TGCAGCGTTGAGACGATCGGGAGAGGTACCTACGAGCAGTACTTC.

The rearrangement links TRBV2 to TRBJ1-5, with D possibly matching TRBD1 (6 bases). The germline V and J ends were trimmed by 6 bases and 0 bases, with 12 bases remaining between them. Germline CDR1 reads SNHLY; CDR2 reads FYNNEI. The CDR3 is 15 residues long. This CDR3 reads CASRPGDGSNQPQHF. CDR3 nucleotide sequence: TGTGCCAGCAGACCAGGGGACGGTAGCAATCAGCCCCAGCATTTT. Together with reference TRBV2 and TRBJ1-5, the CDR3 gives the full variable domain: EPEVTQTPSHQVTQMGQEVILRCVPISNHLYFYWYRQILGQKVEFLVSFYNNEISEKSEIFDDQFSVERPDGSNFTLKIRSTKLEDSAMYFCASRPGDGSNQPQHFGDGTRLSIL.

The CDR3 bases are TGTGCCAGCAGCGTCCAGGCCGGCAGTTCCTACGAGCAGTACTTC. Its translation is CASSVQAGSSYEQYF. The chain uses TRBV9 and TRBJ2-7; D uncertain. Looked up from germline, CDR1 is SGDLS and CDR2 is YYNGEE. This CDR3 region has 15 residues. V lost 2 bases, J lost 1 base, and 13 bases lay in between.

The chain joins TRBV7-2 to TRBJ2-7; D tentatively fits TRBD1 or TRBD2 (5 bases each). From germline, CDR1 is SGHTA and CDR2 FQGNSA. V was shortened by 2 bases and J by 6 bases, with 8 bases between the two germline ends. This CDR3 region has 12 residues. The CDR3, as DNA: TGTGCCAGCAGCTTATGGGGGTCCGAGCAGTACTTC. Translating gives CASSLWGSEQYF.

As to this clone: Other DNA variants within this sample encode the same CDR3. V and J are TRBV7-3 and TRBJ2-1, with TRBD2 as a possible D gene (6 bases). Trimming pared 1 base from V and 1 base from J, leaving 8 bases between. CDR1 is SGHTA, CDR2 FQGTGA, per germline. CDR3 size: 15 residues. CDR3 sequence reads: CASSLSGDSYNEQFF. As DNA, the CDR3 is TGTGCCAGCAGCTTAAGCGGGGATTCCTACAATGAGCAGTTCTTC.

The rearrangement links TRBV11-2 to TRBJ2-7; TRBD1 is a possible D gene (5 bases). Trimming shortened V by 5 bases and J by 2 bases, and 19 bases separated the two germline ends. Germline V gives CDR1 SGHAT, CDR2 FQNNGV. The CDR3 covers 16 residues. CDR3 sequence reads: CASSTTQGPRPYEQYF. CDR3 DNA sequence: TGTGCCAGCAGCACCACGCAGGGCCCCCGACCCTACGAGCAGTACTTC. Looking up the rest from reference TRBV11-2 and TRBJ2-7 gives the full variable domain: EAGVAQSPRYKIIEKRQSVAFWCNPISGHATLYWYQQILGQGPKLLIQFQNNGVVDDSQLPKDRFSAERLKGVDSTLKIQPAKLEDSAVYLCASSTTQGPRPYEQYFGPGTRLTVT.

CDR3 nucleotides: TGTGCCAGCAAGACTCCCGTTCAGAGGCCTAACACTGAAGCTTTCTTT. This translates into CASKTPVQRPNTEAFF. The chain has TRBV28 and TRBJ1-1; D is uncertain. The CDR3 is 16 residues long. V dropped 7 bases and J dropped 2 bases, with 20 bases sitting between them. Germline V gene sequence: CDR1 MDHEN, CDR2 SYDVKM.

This chain joins TRBV7-2 and TRBJ1-5; TRBD1 agrees at 7 bases. Per germline, CDR1 SGHTA and CDR2 FQGNSA. J gave up 6 bases and V 1 base, and 9 bases lay outside the gene matches. This CDR3 region has 16 residues. The CDR3 is CASSLEVGGVGQPQHF. CDR3 sequence (DNA): TGTGCCAGCAGCTTAGAAGTAGGGGGCGTAGGTCAGCCCCAGCATTTT.

The chain recombines TRBV4-3 with TRBJ2-2; D remains ambiguous. Between the trimmed V and J ends, which lost 0 bases and 5 bases, there was a span of 7 bases. From germline, CDR1 is LGHNA and CDR2 YSLEER. The CDR3 loop spans 14 amino acids. Here the CDR3 DNA reads TGCGCCAGCAGCCAAGATCGTGTGACCGGGGAGCTGTTTTTT. It encodes CASSQDRVTGELFF.

The chain couples TRBV28 to TRBJ2-1; D gene uncertain. The CDR3 is made up of 13 amino acids. Germline V lookup: CDR1 MDHEN, CDR2 SYDVKM. Trimming left V 6 bases short and J 1 base short, with 7 bases between. CDR3 region: CASRDGSYNEQFF. The CDR3 region has the DNA TGTGCCAGCAGAGATGGTTCCTACAATGAGCAGTTCTTC.

V is TRBV7-2 and J is TRBJ1-2; the match to TRBD1 covers 10 bases. There are 16 residues in the CDR3. Germline V CDR1 and CDR2: SGHTA, FQGNSA. J was trimmed by 4 bases and V by 5 bases; bases with no gene match: 10. CDR3 DNA: TGTGCCAGCAGCCACCGGGACAGGGGATCTTTCTATGGCTACACCTTC. Its translation: CASSHRDRGSFYGYTF.

The CDR3 region has the DNA TGCAGCGCGTCGACAGGGTCCGGCAATCAGCCCCAGCATTTT. Its protein product is CSASTGSGNQPQHF. The chain couples TRBV29-1 to TRBJ1-5; 7 bases agree with TRBD1. V lost 7 bases and J lost 2; bases outside the gene matches: 8. This CDR3 is built from 14 residues. The germline gives CDR1 SQVTM, CDR2 ANQGSEA.